The rows below give T cell receptor beta chains drawn from one sample of a study of T cell responses to AZD1222 COVID-19 vaccine. Measured with immunoSEQ multiplex PCR; TCRdb has only the in-frame clones, and not every one. The sample includes about 120,000 clones, approximately 90% of them seen just once. The sample in question was peripheral blood, obtained 28 days after the second AZD1222 dose. The source is an adult who received the AZD1222 COVID-19 vaccine. The CDR3 runs from the conserved cysteine through the conserved F or W. D genes are given only for firm matches. Not every row has a clone size; where given, it reads once, few, many or a size class.

j_call,clone_size,d_call,v_call,cdr3_aa,cdr3_nt
TRBJ1-6,.,.,TRBV28,CASSFGGAVNSPLHF,TGTGCCAGCAGTTTTGGGGGGGCGGTTAATTCACCCCTCCACTTT
TRBJ1-1,.,.,TRBV2,CASRNTGRLEAFF,TGTGCCAGCAGGAATACAGGGAGACTTGAAGCTTTCTTT
TRBJ1-4,.,.,TRBV7-8,CASSLAGGLNEKLFF,TGTGCCAGCAGCTTAGCGGGCGGTCTTAATGAAAAACTGTTTTTT
TRBJ1-4,.,.,TRBV9,CASSVVRERPEKLFF,TGTGCCAGCAGCGTAGTAAGGGAGCGACCTGAAAAACTGTTTTTT
TRBJ2-7,.,.,TRBV6-5,CASSSTTYEQYF,TGTGCCAGCAGTTCAACCACCTACGAGCAGTACTTC
TRBJ2-7,.,TRBD1,TRBV24-1,CATSRRDREFHEQYF,TGTGCCACCAGCCGCCGGGACAGGGAATTCCACGAGCAGTACTTC
TRBJ2-5,.,.,TRBV3-1/TRBV3-2,CASSQDLGGGPVETQYF,TGTGCCAGCAGCCAAGATCTGGGCGGGGGCCCTGTGGAGACCCAGTACTTC
TRBJ1-3,.,.,TRBV10-3,CAISESNTIYF,TGTGCCATCAGTGAGTCTAACACCATATATTTT
TRBJ1-1,.,TRBD1,TRBV11-2,CASSFTGDTEAFF,TGTGCCAGCAGTTTTACAGGGGACACTGAAGCTTTCTTT
TRBJ2-3,.,.,TRBV19,CASSLLPGTRTDTQYF,TGTGCCAGTAGTCTCCTCCCCGGGACACGCACAGATACGCAGTATTTT
TRBJ1-1,.,TRBD1,TRBV7-9,CASSEGDRGLNTEAFF,TGTGCCAGCAGCGAGGGGGACAGGGGATTGAACACTGAAGCTTTCTTT
TRBJ2-7,.,TRBD1,TRBV4-3,CASSQGPGTGNYEQYF,TGCGCCAGCAGCCAAGGACCCGGGACAGGGAACTACGAGCAGTACTTC
TRBJ2-7,.,.,TRBV4-1,CASSRLQASYEQYF,TGCGCCAGCAGCCGCCTACAGGCATCCTACGAGCAGTACTTC
TRBJ2-1,.,TRBD2,TRBV5-8,CASSFLLAGGLGEQFF,TGTGCCAGCAGCTTCCTACTAGCGGGGGGCTTGGGTGAGCAGTTCTTC
TRBJ1-1,.,.,TRBV10-3,CAISDQVNTEAFF,TGTGCCATCAGTGACCAAGTGAACACTGAAGCTTTCTTT
TRBJ1-1,.,.,TRBV12-3/TRBV12-4,CATYITATEAFF,TGTGCCACTTACATCACCGCCACTGAAGCTTTCTTT
TRBJ2-7,once,.,TRBV14,CASSQEVGSSYEQYF,TGTGCCAGCAGCCAAGAGGTCGGAAGCTCCTACGAGCAGTACTTC
TRBJ2-5,.,.,TRBV18,CASSPGLVETQYF,TGTGCCAGCTCACCAGGGTTAGTAGAGACCCAGTACTTC
TRBJ1-2,.,.,TRBV30,CAWSPLSRGKGYTF,TGTGCCTGGAGTCCCCTATCCCGGGGGAAAGGCTACACCTTC
TRBJ1-4,.,TRBD1,TRBV12-5,CASGSRQGAPNEKLFF,TGTGCTAGTGGTTCCCGGCAGGGGGCGCCTAATGAAAAACTGTTTTTT
TRBJ1-5,.,.,TRBV2,CASRNGAGSNQPQHF,TGTGCCAGCAGAAATGGAGCCGGGAGCAATCAGCCCCAGCATTTT
TRBJ1-5,.,TRBD1,TRBV10-3,CAISRGQGDQPQHF,TGTGCCATCAGTCGAGGACAGGGGGATCAGCCCCAGCATTTT
TRBJ2-7,.,TRBD1,TRBV3-1/TRBV3-2,CASSQDFGTGRVYEQYF,TGTGCCAGCAGCCAAGACTTCGGGACAGGGAGGGTTTACGAGCAGTACTTC
TRBJ2-7,.,TRBD1,TRBV6-6,CASSYRRQGSYEQYF,TGTGCCAGCAGTTACAGACGACAGGGAAGCTACGAGCAGTACTTC
TRBJ1-1,.,TRBD1,TRBV6-4,CASRRDSLNTEAFF,TGTGCCAGCAGGAGGGACAGCTTGAACACTGAAGCTTTCTTT
TRBJ2-2,.,TRBD1,TRBV2,CASSDYRGPNTGELFF,TGTGCCAGCAGTGATTACAGGGGGCCGAACACCGGGGAGCTGTTTTTT
TRBJ1-5,few,.,TRBV19,CASSIAGNQPQHF,TGTGCCAGTAGTATCGCCGGGAATCAGCCCCAGCATTTT
TRBJ2-7,.,.,TRBV5-1,CASSLATLGRSYEQYF,TGCGCCAGCAGCTTGGCCACGTTAGGGAGGTCCTACGAGCAGTACTTC
TRBJ2-3,.,.,TRBV5-1,CASSPHGDTQYF,TGCGCCAGCAGCCCCCACGGAGATACGCAGTATTTT
TRBJ2-3,.,.,TRBV5-8,CASSLSPTQYF,TGTGCCAGCAGCTTGTCTCCTACGCAGTATTTT
TRBJ2-3,.,TRBD2,TRBV5-1,CASSLNGVASGGTDTQYF,TGCGCCAGCAGCTTAAACGGCGTGGCTAGCGGGGGCACAGATACGCAGTATTTT
TRBJ2-7,few,.,TRBV2,CASSAGDNYSYEQYF,TGTGCCAGCAGTGCGGGGGACAACTATTCCTACGAGCAGTACTTC
TRBJ1-6,.,.,TRBV28,CASSFPGSSYNSPLHF,TGTGCCAGCAGTTTCCCAGGGAGCTCCTATAATTCACCCCTCCACTTT
TRBJ1-1,.,TRBD1,TRBV5-8,CASSLTGQGHEAFF,TGTGCCAGCAGCTTGACCGGACAGGGGCATGAAGCTTTCTTT
TRBJ1-2,.,TRBD1,TRBV6-1,CASSEEGRGRGYTF,TGTGCCAGCAGTGAAGAAGGCAGGGGGAGAGGCTACACCTTC
TRBJ1-4,once,TRBD1,TRBV2,CASLRDRNEKLFF,TGTGCCAGCCTCCGGGACAGGAATGAAAAACTGTTTTTT
TRBJ1-6,few,.,TRBV14,CASSQDGRGNSPLHF,TGTGCCAGCAGCCAGGATGGGCGGGGGAATTCACCCCTCCACTTT
TRBJ2-2,.,.,TRBV2,CASRGGAGTGELFF,TGTGCCAGCAGAGGAGGGGCGGGAACCGGGGAGCTGTTTTTT
TRBJ2-5,.,TRBD2,TRBV7-8,CASSSGGSGGTQETQYF,TGTGCCAGCAGCTCCGGGGGTAGCGGGGGGACCCAAGAGACCCAGTACTTC
TRBJ1-2,.,.,TRBV11-1,CASSPRGWINYGYTF,TGTGCCAGCAGCCCCCGTGGATGGATAAACTATGGCTACACCTTC
TRBJ1-6,.,.,TRBV4-3,CASSQDPLASSNSPLHF,TGCGCCAGCAGCCAAGATCCCCTCGCTTCTTCTAATTCACCCCTCCACTTT